What follows are 25 T cell receptor beta chains derived from one specimen sequenced in a study of cytomegalovirus exposure and HLA in healthy donors. Only in-frame clones appear in the TCRdb table, and some are missing; sequencing was by immunoSEQ multiplex PCR. This sample has around 60,000 clones, with almost 97% found just once. Sequenced input: PBMCs. The receptors here all came from a woman aged 18-35 years in good health and CMV-seronegative.

The rearrangement joins TRBV4-3 to TRBJ1-2; 7 bases line up with TRBD1. The CDR3 runs 14 residues. With 4 bases clipped from V and 3 bases from J, the junction kept 5 bases outside the gene matches. CDR1 LGHNA and CDR2 YSLEER come from the germline V gene. The DNA for the CDR3 is TGCGCCAGCAGCCGGGTCGACAGGGACTATGGCTACACCTTC. Its translation: CASSRVDRDYGYTF.

The chain combines TRBV15 with TRBJ2-2; 8 nucleotides agree with TRBD2. The V segment lost 5 bases and the J segment 7 bases; nucleotides outside the gene matches: 9. This CDR3 has 15 residues. Germline loops: CDR1 LNHNV, CDR2 YYDKDF (reference sequence). Written as DNA, the CDR3 is TGTGCCACCAGCCCGGGACTAGAAGAGCGCGGGGAGCTGTTTTTT. Translated, it gives CATSPGLEERGELFF.

This rearrangement joins TRBV27 to TRBJ1-1, with a tentative D call TRBD1 (6 bases). V gave up 5 bases and J gave up 11 bases, with 18 bases separating them. The CDR3 runs 13 residues. Germline V gene data show CDR1 as MNHEY and CDR2 as SMNVEV (reference sequence). The CDR3 region has the DNA TGTGCCAGCAGTCCGGTAGGGGGGGTGAGGGCTTTCTTT. Translating it yields CASSPVGGVRAFF.

The J gene is TRBJ1-3, the V gene TRBV4-1; unclear D gene. Between the trimmed V and J ends, which lost 4 bases and 0 bases, there was a span of 7 bases. The CDR3 loop spans 14 amino acids. Germline CDR1 reads MGHRA; CDR2 reads YSYEKL. The CDR3 spells CASSLRGSGNTIYF. CDR3 DNA sequence: TGCGCCAGCAGCCTCCGGGGCTCTGGAAACACCATATATTTT.

The chain carries TRBV29-1 and TRBJ2-1, with D tentatively TRBD1 (6 bases). CDR3 length: 16 amino acids. The V end lost 6 bases, the J end lost 2 bases, and 20 bases lay between the germline ends. CDR1 and CDR2 (germline): SQVTM, ANQGSEA. DNA for the CDR3: TGCAGCGTACCGCCAGGGGCTAGCCCACCCTACAATGAGCAGTTCTTC. Protein sequence: CSVPPGASPPYNEQFF.

The chain joins TRBV7-2 to TRBJ2-3; 10 bases match TRBD2. Germline trimming cut 10 bases from V and 3 bases from J; bases unmatched to any gene: 4. The germline V gene encodes CDR1 SGHTA and CDR2 FQGNSA. The CDR3 consists of 13 residues. For the CDR3, the DNA is TGTGCCACCGGGACTAGCGAAACAGATACGCAGTATTTT. Residues: CATGTSETDTQYF.

V gene TRBV15 combines with J gene TRBJ2-7; D perhaps matches TRBD1 (5 bases). Per germline, CDR1 LNHNV and CDR2 YYDKDF (reference sequence). V dropped 5 bases and J dropped 0 bases, with 17 bases sitting between them. The CDR3 is 16 amino acids. The CDR3 loop is CATSRRRGRSSYEQYF. The CDR3 nucleotides are TGTGCCACCAGCCGGCGAAGGGGCCGGAGCTCCTACGAGCAGTACTTC.

This clone was counted a single time. The CDR3 spells CATSSRGTGAREQFF. The CDR3 nucleotides are TGTGCCACCAGCAGCCGCGGGACAGGGGCCAGGGAGCAGTTCTTC. V is TRBV15 and J is TRBJ2-1; 10 bases fit TRBD1. Germline CDR1 is LNHNV and CDR2 is YYDKDF (reference sequence). There are 15 residues in the CDR3. The trim removed 3 bases at V and 10 bases at J, leaving 9 bases unmatched.

CDR3: CASSELSWNTEAFF. CDR3 bases: TGTGCCAGCAGTGAGTTGTCATGGAACACTGAAGCTTTCTTT. The chain uses TRBV6-1 and TRBJ1-1; D is ambiguous. Trimming pared 3 bases from V and 1 base from J, leaving 9 bases between. The CDR3 extends over 14 amino acids. The germline V gene encodes CDR1 MNHNS and CDR2 SASEGT.

This clone occurred once. The chain carries TRBV28 and TRBJ1-1; D ambiguous. The CDR3 sequence is 13 residues long. Trimming stripped 7 bases from V and 4 bases from J, with 13 bases between. Germline V gene data show CDR1 as MDHEN and CDR2 as SYDVKM. CDR3 in DNA: TGTGCCAGCAACTCAAGAGATGCCACTGAAGCTTTCTTT. Translating gives CASNSRDATEAFF.

Note on this clone: This may come from a read error, since a much larger clone is one base off. The chain couples TRBV6-6 to TRBJ1-5; 8 bases match TRBD1. The CDR3 runs 14 residues. V trimming: 4 bases; J trimming: 2 bases; junction bases outside the gene matches: 1. From germline, CDR1 is MNHNY and CDR2 SVGAGI (reference sequence). The DNA of the CDR3 is TGTGCCAGCAGTTGGGGACAGGGCAATCAGCCCCAGCATTTT. Its translation: CASSWGQGNQPQHF.

V and J are TRBV27 and TRBJ1-2; unclear D gene. From germline, CDR1 is MNHEY and CDR2 SMNVEV (reference sequence). The CDR3 runs 17 residues. Trimming cost V 6 bases and J 4 bases, with 24 bases left between them. CDR3 bases: TGTGCCAGCAGCCCTAGGGCCAGCATTGAGGGAGGCTATGGCTACACCTTC. It is translated as CASSPRASIEGGYGYTF.

To note about this clone: An end of the junction differs from the germline gene, which may be a read error. The rearrangement uses TRBV29-1 and TRBJ2-3; 11 bases agree with TRBD2. Per the germline V gene, CDR1 is SQVTM and CDR2 is ANQGSEA. The CDR3 contains 13 residues. CDR3 protein: CSARTSGSDMQYF. The CDR3 region has the DNA TGCAGCGCCCGGACTAGCGGGTCAGATATGCAGTATTTT.

V usage is TRBV18 and J usage is TRBJ2-7; tentatively, D is TRBD2 (6 bases). The V and J ends lost 0 bases and 3 bases respectively, with 18 bases between them. Germline CDR1 is KGHSH and CDR2 is LQKENI. The CDR3 totals 17 residues. Here the CDR3 reads CASSPPAFRGTHYEQYF. Here the CDR3 DNA reads TGTGCCAGCTCACCACCCGCTTTCCGGGGGACCCACTACGAGCAGTACTTC.

J is TRBJ2-3 and V is TRBV19, with 13 bases lining up with TRBD2. Germline values: CDR1 LNHDA, CDR2 SQIVND (reference sequence). Unmatched junction bases numbered 3, after V lost 5 bases and J lost 4 bases. The CDR3 contains 15 residues. CDR3 nucleotides: TGTGCCAGTAGTCCCGGGACTAGCGGGGCAGATACGCAGTATTTT. This encodes CASSPGTSGADTQYF.

The chain recombines TRBV7-9 with TRBJ2-6; D perhaps matches TRBD2 (5 bases). The CDR3 covers 16 residues. In germline, CDR1 is SEHNR, CDR2 FQNEAQ (reference sequence). The ends were cut back, 1 base at V and 5 bases at J, with 12 bases in the middle. The CDR3 DNA reads TGTGCCAGCAGCTTAGTAACTCTCGGGAGGGCCAACGTCCTGACTTTC. It codes for CASSLVTLGRANVLTF.

The V and J genes are TRBV19 and TRBJ1-5, with D possibly matching TRBD1 (5 bases). Trimming removed 10 bases at V and 1 base at J, with 20 bases between. Germline V gene sequence: CDR1 LNHDA, CDR2 SQIVND (reference sequence). This CDR3 has 16 residues. DNA of the CDR3: TGTGCCACCACTGGTGGCTATGGGGGGAGCAATCAGCCCCAGCATTTT. As protein: CATTGGYGGSNQPQHF. Full variable domain (missing parts from reference TRBV19 and TRBJ1-5): DGGITQSPKYLFRKEGQNVTLSCEQNLNHDAMYWYRQDPGQGLRLIYYSQIVNDFQKGDIAEGYSVSREKKESFPLTVTSAQKNPTAFYLCATTGGYGGSNQPQHFGDGTRLSIL.

This chain uses TRBV7-8 with TRBJ1-1; D is perhaps TRBD1 (6 bases). CDR3 size: 15 residues. Germline V lookup: CDR1 SGHVS, CDR2 FQNEAQ. The V end was cut by 2 bases, the J end by 1 base, with 11 bases between. For the CDR3, the DNA is TGTGCCAGCAGCTTACCAGGGGCCCAGAACACTGAAGCTTTCTTT. This translates into CASSLPGAQNTEAFF.

The CDR3 region is CASSSTGTGDGYTF. The CDR3 DNA is TGCGCCAGCAGCTCAACCGGGACAGGGGACGGCTACACCTTC. V and J are TRBV5-1 and TRBJ1-2; 10 bases are shared with TRBD1. V lost 3 bases and J lost 8; bases outside the gene matches: 7. CDR3 size: 14 residues. Germline CDR1 and CDR2: SGHRS and YFSETQ.

The chain carries TRBV11-2 and TRBJ1-3; D is possibly TRBD1 (6 bases). V lost 5 bases to trimming and J lost 1 base, with 15 bases between them. From germline, CDR1 is SGHAT and CDR2 FQNNGV. The CDR3 runs to 16 residues. The CDR3 spells CASSPRNRVSGNTIYF. The CDR3 coding sequence is TGTGCCAGCAGCCCTAGGAACAGGGTTTCTGGAAACACCATATATTTT. Filled out from reference TRBV11-2 and TRBJ1-3, the complete variable domain reads EAGVAQSPRYKIIEKRQSVAFWCNPISGHATLYWYQQILGQGPKLLIQFQNNGVVDDSQLPKDRFSAERLKGVDSTLKIQPAKLEDSAVYLCASSPRNRVSGNTIYFGEGSWLTVV.

The chain carries TRBV28 and TRBJ1-1; TRBD1 agrees at 7 bases. The CDR3 is 15 amino acids. CDR1 is MDHEN, CDR2 SYDVKM, per germline. After removal of 8 bases from V and 5 bases from J, the junction contained 14 bases not matched to a gene. As DNA, the CDR3 is TGTGCCAGCCATAGACAGGGTCGTGTTAAAACTGAAGCTTTCTTT. It translates to CASHRQGRVKTEAFF.

V and J are TRBV15 and TRBJ2-1, with TRBD2 identical over 9 bases. The CDR3 runs to 16 residues. From germline, CDR1 is LNHNV and CDR2 YYDKDF (reference sequence). The V gene end was trimmed by 8 bases and the J gene end by 4 bases; junction bases not matched to a gene: 12. CDR3 DNA sequence: TGTGCCACCCGTCTCTCAGCGGGAGGCCTATACAATGAGCAGTTCTTC. This translates into CATRLSAGGLYNEQFF.

The chain links TRBV7-8 to TRBJ2-1; D gene ambiguous. The CDR3 extends over 12 amino acids. Trimming stripped 8 bases from V and 6 bases from J, with 11 bases between. The germline V gene encodes CDR1 SGHVS and CDR2 FQNEAQ. CDR3 amino acids: CASRSVGNEQFF. The DNA of the CDR3 is TGTGCCAGCCGCAGCGTAGGCAATGAGCAGTTCTTC.

The chain uses TRBV10-3 and TRBJ1-1; the D is unclear. There are 15 residues in the CDR3. Germline V gene lookup returns CDR1 ENHRY and CDR2 SYGVKD. V was shortened by 7 bases and J by 6 bases, with 21 bases between the two germline ends. The DNA for the CDR3 is TGTGCCATCATGCCCTCGGGCCCCCTCGGGGCTGAAGCTTTCTTT. Translated, it gives CAIMPSGPLGAEAFF.

The rearrangement uses TRBV6-1 and TRBJ1-4; 9 bases fit TRBD1. V was pared by 5 bases and J by 7 bases, with 8 bases of the junction left unmatched. The CDR3 has 15 residues. Germline values: CDR1 MNHNS, CDR2 SASEGT. CDR3 region: CASSSYGTGREKLFF. In nucleotides, the CDR3 is TGTGCCAGCAGTTCATACGGGACAGGGCGTGAAAAACTGTTTTTT.